This T cell receptor beta chain was documented in a study of blood T cell repertoires in COVID-19. About the study: The United States, Italy and Spain were the sources of the acute and convalescent COVID-19 samples.

Germline-derived CDR1 and CDR2 are LNHDA and SQIVND (reference sequence). The V end lost 1 base, the J end lost 2 bases, and 12 bases lay between the germline ends. The CDR3 length is 15 residues. Here immunoSEQ multiplex PCR was the method, and the copy in TCRdb shows in-frame clones only, minus some. This repertoire shows about 240,000 clones, roughly four fifths found once; its top ten account for about 4.4%. The sample consisted of peripheral blood. This chain links TRBV19 with TRBJ2-7, with D possibly TRBD2 on 6 matching bases. The clonotype was recovered from a woman aged 65 to 85 with acute or convalescent COVID-19. CDR3 amino acids: CASSIVGDLPYEQYF. In DNA form, the CDR3 reads TGTGCCAGTAGTATAGTGGGGGACTTGCCCTACGAGCAGTACTTC. The full variable domain, in which reference TRBV19 and TRBJ2-7 provide the parts outside the CDR3, is DGGITQSPKYLFRKEGQNVTLSCEQNLNHDAMYWYRQDPGQGLRLIYYSQIVNDFQKGDIAEGYSVSREKKESFPLTVTSAQKNPTAFYLCASSIVGDLPYEQYFGPGTRLTVT.